The 14 T cell receptor beta chains reported below all come from one sample, sequenced in a study of blood T cell repertoires in COVID-19. Sequencing was performed with immunoSEQ multiplex PCR; in TCRdb, only in-frame clones are kept and a portion is missing. In the table there are a few hundred thousand clones, around 82% of which are singletons. Sequencing was done on a sample of peripheral blood. Source of these receptors: a woman aged 25 to 39 who had recovered from COVID-19.

This sequence joins TRBV25-1 and TRBJ2-1; 8 nucleotides match TRBD1. The V and J ends lost 4 bases and 3 bases, in that order; junction bases with no gene match: 8. Germline-derived CDR1 and CDR2 are MGHDK and SYGVNS. CDR3 size: 16 residues. The CDR3 region is CASSGGHRGNYNEQFF. CDR3 sequence (DNA): TGTGCCAGCAGTGGGGGACACAGGGGGAACTACAATGAGCAGTTCTTC.

This clone has only one observation. The rearrangement joins TRBV10-3 to TRBJ1-1, with D tentatively TRBD1 (5 bases). Germline V gene lookup returns CDR1 ENHRY and CDR2 SYGVKD. Trimming shortened V by 5 bases and J by 5 bases, and 15 bases separated the two germline ends. This CDR3 is built from 14 residues. CDR3 protein: CAISSLGGGTEAFF. The CDR3 DNA follows: TGTGCCATCAGTAGCTTGGGGGGTGGAACTGAAGCTTTCTTT.

A few counts support this clone. The chain recombines TRBV4-1 with TRBJ2-7; D not resolved. Germline CDR1 and CDR2: MGHRA and YSYEKL. Trimming stripped 0 bases from V and 3 bases from J, with 21 bases between. This CDR3 comprises 18 residues. The CDR3 protein is CASSQDLGDADVSYEQYF. For the CDR3, the DNA is TGCGCCAGCAGCCAAGATCTTGGAGATGCAGACGTCAGCTACGAGCAGTACTTC.

The J gene is TRBJ1-1, the V gene TRBV28; no reliable D call. This CDR3 comprises 13 residues. Trimming left V 2 bases short and J 4 bases short, with 8 bases between. Germline lookup yields CDR1 MDHEN and CDR2 SYDVKM. CDR3 residues: CASSLGSPTEAFF. The CDR3, as DNA: TGTGCCAGCAGTTTAGGTAGCCCCACTGAAGCTTTCTTT.

V is TRBV2 and J is TRBJ2-1; no reliable D call. CDR3 length: 15 residues. V lost 10 bases and J lost 0, with 16 bases in between. Germline CDR1 is SNHLY and CDR2 is FYNNEI. The CDR3 reads CAISPDPSSYNEQFF. Here the CDR3 DNA reads TGTGCCATCTCGCCCGACCCTAGCTCCTACAATGAGCAGTTCTTC.

The chain has TRBV19 and TRBJ1-1; D might be TRBD1 (5 bases). Germline CDR1 LNHDA, CDR2 SQIVND (reference sequence). Between the trimmed V and J ends, which lost 5 bases and 0 bases, there was a span of 16 bases. The CDR3 loop spans 16 amino acids. The DNA of the CDR3 is TGTGCCAGTAGTCAAATGGGGACTGGGATGAACACTGAAGCTTTCTTT. Translating it yields CASSQMGTGMNTEAFF.

The rearrangement uses TRBV5-1 and TRBJ2-5, with 9 bases identical to TRBD2. The CDR3 consists of 13 residues. V gave up 4 bases and J gave up 3 bases; unmatched junction bases: 1. Germline CDR1 and CDR2: SGHRS and YFSETQ. The CDR3 spells CASSRLAEETQYF. Written as DNA, the CDR3 is TGCGCCAGCAGCAGACTAGCGGAAGAGACCCAGTACTTC. Complete variable domain (other parts from reference TRBV5-1 and TRBJ2-5): KAGVTQTPRYLIKTRGQQVTLSCSPISGHRSVSWYQQTPGQGLQFLFEYFSETQRNKGNFPGRFSGRQFSNSRSEMNVSTLELGDSALYLCASSRLAEETQYFGPGTRLLVL.

The rearrangement links TRBV11-3 to TRBJ2-2; the D is unclear. The germline V and J ends were trimmed by 2 bases and 0 bases, with 7 bases remaining between them. The CDR3 is 15 residues long. The germline CDR1 and CDR2 sequences are SGHNT and YENEEA. The CDR3 sequence: CASSLMGANTGELFF. CDR3 DNA sequence: TGTGCCAGCAGCTTAATGGGCGCGAACACCGGGGAGCTGTTTTTT.

This chain uses TRBV25-1 with TRBJ2-7; 7 bases match TRBD2. CDR3 size: 18 residues. CDR1 is MGHDK and CDR2 is SYGVNS in the germline V gene. V gave up 1 base and J gave up 4 bases; unmatched junction bases: 16. The DNA for the CDR3 is TGTGCCAGCAGTGAATTGGGCCGTAGGGCGGGAGTCATATACGAGCAGTACTTC. Translation gives CASSELGRRAGVIYEQYF.

The V call is TRBV27, the J call TRBJ1-2; D may be TRBD1 (5 bases). From germline, CDR1 is MNHEY and CDR2 SMNVEV (reference sequence). Between the trimmed V and J ends, which lost 7 bases and 4 bases, there was a span of 16 bases. This CDR3 has 14 residues. CDR3 sequence: CASTSMGGGYGYTF. The CDR3 DNA is TGTGCCAGCACCTCTATGGGGGGTGGCTATGGCTACACCTTC.

The chain couples TRBV3-1 (or the pseudogene TRBV3-2) to TRBJ2-7, with TRBD2 matching 8 bases. V shed 3 bases and J 3 bases; nucleotides not matched to a gene: 7. Germline values: CDR1 LGHDT, CDR2 YNNKEL (reference sequence). The CDR3 consists of 15 residues. Written as DNA, the CDR3 is TGTGCCAGCAGCCACTTAGCGGGGCCCGTCTACGAGCAGTACTTC. This sequence encodes CASSHLAGPVYEQYF.

V usage is TRBV2 and J usage is TRBJ2-1, with D perhaps TRBD2 (5 bases). Germline CDR1 and CDR2: SNHLY and FYNNEI. V shed 5 bases and J shed 0 bases, with 14 bases lying between them. There are 16 residues in the CDR3. Here the CDR3 reads CASSLLALSSYNEQFF. Here the CDR3 DNA reads TGTGCCAGCAGTCTTTTAGCGCTTAGCTCCTACAATGAGCAGTTCTTC. The complete variable domain, with remaining parts taken from reference TRBV2 and TRBJ2-1, reads EPEVTQTPSHQVTQMGQEVILRCVPISNHLYFYWYRQILGQKVEFLVSFYNNEISEKSEIFDDQFSVERPDGSNFTLKIRSTKLEDSAMYFCASSLLALSSYNEQFFGPGTRLTVL.

This chain uses TRBV28 with TRBJ2-5; D is possibly TRBD2 (6 bases). V shed 8 bases and J shed 3 bases, with 13 bases lying between them. The CDR3 spans 13 residues. Germline V gives CDR1 MDHEN, CDR2 SYDVKM. The CDR3 sequence: CASLTRGEETQYF. The DNA for the CDR3 is TGTGCCAGCCTAACCCGCGGGGAAGAGACCCAGTACTTC.

This sequence joins TRBV2 and TRBJ2-1; D gene ambiguous. The CDR3 runs 12 residues. V lost 2 bases and J lost 8, with 7 bases in between. Germline values: CDR1 SNHLY, CDR2 FYNNEI. CDR3 DNA: TGTGCCAGCAGTGAAAAGCGCGATGAGCAGTTCTTC. Its translation is CASSEKRDEQFF.